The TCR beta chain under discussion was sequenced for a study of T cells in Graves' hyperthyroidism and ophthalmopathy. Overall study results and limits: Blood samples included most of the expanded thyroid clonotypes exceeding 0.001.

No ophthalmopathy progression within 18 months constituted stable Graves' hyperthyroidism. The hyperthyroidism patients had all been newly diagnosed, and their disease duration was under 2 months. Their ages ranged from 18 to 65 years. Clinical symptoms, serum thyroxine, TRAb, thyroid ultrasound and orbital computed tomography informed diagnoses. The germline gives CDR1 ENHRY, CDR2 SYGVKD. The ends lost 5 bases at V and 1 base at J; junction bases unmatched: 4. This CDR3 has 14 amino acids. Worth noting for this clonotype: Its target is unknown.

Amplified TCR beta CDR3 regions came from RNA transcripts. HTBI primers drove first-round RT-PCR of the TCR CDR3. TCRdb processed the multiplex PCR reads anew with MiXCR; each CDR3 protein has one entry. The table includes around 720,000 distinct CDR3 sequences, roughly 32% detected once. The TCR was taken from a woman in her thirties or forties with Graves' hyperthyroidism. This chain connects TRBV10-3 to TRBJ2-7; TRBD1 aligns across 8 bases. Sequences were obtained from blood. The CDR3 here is CAISNTGGSYEQYF. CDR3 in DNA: TGTGCCATCAGTAATACAGGGGGATCCTACGAGCAGTACTTC.